This T cell receptor beta chain was recorded in a study of blood T cell repertoires in COVID-19. Looking at the study overall: Donors in the United States, Italy and Spain gave samples during acute or convalescent COVID-19.

On this clone: Other DNA sequences in the sample encode the same CDR3.

Libraries were prepared by immunoSEQ multiplex PCR; TCRdb keeps only in-frame clonotypes and omits some of them. The profile shows over 100,000 clones, more than 80% of them singletons. Germline assignment: CDR1 DFQATT and CDR2 SNEGSKA (reference sequence). The length of the CDR3 is 11 residues. V lost 3 bases and J lost 7, with 6 bases in between. This receptor was identified in a middle-aged man with acute or convalescent COVID-19. Sequenced: peripheral blood. The V and J genes are TRBV20-1 and TRBJ1-4; D perhaps matches TRBD1 (6 bases). The CDR3 DNA reads as TGCAGTGCTAGGACAGGTGAAAAACTGTTTTTT. Encoded protein: CSARTGEKLFF.